This T cell receptor beta chain appears in the sequencing data of a study of blood T cell repertoires in COVID-19. The CDR3 length is 12 residues. V was cut by 8 bases and J by 3 bases, with 8 bases left in between. The germline V gene encodes CDR1 SGHVS and CDR2 FQNEAQ. Participants spanned ages about 18 to 100 years and resided in about 24 US areas. TCRdb keeps only in-frame clones here, not all; method: immunoSEQ multiplex PCR. This sample has roughly 180,000 clones, with roughly 80% found just once. The rearrangement links TRBV7-8 to TRBJ2-1; D not resolved. This TCR was sampled from a woman between 40 and 55 years old with acute COVID-19. The material sequenced was PBMCs or T cells enriched from blood (not recorded which). CDR3 sequence (DNA): TGTGCCAGCGCCACAGTCTACAATGAGCAGTTCTTC. It translates to CASATVYNEQFF.